One sample yielded the 13 T cell receptor beta chains listed below, sequenced in a study of blood T cell repertoires in COVID-19. Method: immunoSEQ multiplex PCR; TCRdb's copy keeps in-frame clones and lacks some. The sample consists of some 200,000 clones, 85% to 90% of them appearing once. The sequencing sample was made of peripheral blood. The receptors shown here come from an older man with acute or convalescent COVID-19.

This clone was picked up one time. V and J are TRBV24-1 and TRBJ2-5, with D possibly TRBD2 on 5 matching bases. Trimming left V 3 bases short and J 0 bases short, with 16 bases between. The CDR3 runs to 17 residues. Germline V gene lookup returns CDR1 KGHDR and CDR2 SFDVKD. In DNA, the CDR3 is TGTGCCACCAGTGATCCCCGTTCCGTGAGGGACCAAGAGACCCAGTACTTC. Translated, it gives CATSDPRSVRDQETQYF.

The rearrangement uses TRBV7-2 and TRBJ1-1; D gene uncertain. Germline V gene lookup returns CDR1 SGHTA and CDR2 FQGNSA. Trimming took off 6 bases at V and 1 base at J, with 15 bases between the two ends. This CDR3 is built from 15 residues. CDR3: CASRTETSENTEAFF. CDR3 nucleotides: TGTGCCAGCAGGACGGAAACCAGCGAGAACACTGAAGCTTTCTTT.

In its sample, this clone was seen once. The chain is built from TRBV19 and TRBJ2-1, with 9 bases fitting TRBD2. The J segment lost 1 base and the V segment lost 5 bases, leaving 9 bases of the junction unmatched. The V gene's germline CDR1 is LNHDA and CDR2 SQIVND (reference sequence). The CDR3 is 17 residues long. The CDR3 reads CASSADLSGSSYNEQFF. CDR3 DNA: TGTGCCAGTAGTGCTGACCTTAGCGGGAGTTCCTACAATGAGCAGTTCTTC.

The CDR3 DNA is TGTGCCAGCAGACAGGGCTCCTACGAGCAGTACTTC. Its translation is CASRQGSYEQYF. V gene TRBV12-3 or TRBV12-4 combines with J gene TRBJ2-7, with D tentatively TRBD1 (6 bases). The CDR3 extends over 12 amino acids. The germline V and J ends were trimmed by 6 bases and 0 bases, with 6 bases remaining between them.

The chain has TRBV12-3 or TRBV12-4 and TRBJ1-1; D gene ambiguous. V lost 3 bases to trimming and J lost 5 bases, with 10 bases between them. The CDR3 contains 13 residues. CDR3 amino acids: CASSFGAKTEAFF. For the CDR3, the DNA is TGTGCCAGCAGTTTTGGAGCAAAAACTGAAGCTTTCTTT.

The chain joins TRBV2 to TRBJ1-1; perhaps TRBD1 as D (6 bases). Germline values: CDR1 SNHLY, CDR2 FYNNEI. The CDR3 runs 15 residues. V was trimmed by 7 bases and J by 1 base, leaving 16 bases between them. The CDR3 nucleotides read TGTGCCAGCAATATGGGGGGGCCGAGGAACACTGAAGCTTTCTTT. This sequence encodes CASNMGGPRNTEAFF. The entire variable domain, with the rest obtained from reference TRBV2 and TRBJ1-1, is as follows: EPEVTQTPSHQVTQMGQEVILRCVPISNHLYFYWYRQILGQKVEFLVSFYNNEISEKSEIFDDQFSVERPDGSNFTLKIRSTKLEDSAMYFCASNMGGPRNTEAFFGQGTRLTVV.

The chain is built from TRBV9 and TRBJ1-2, with D perhaps TRBD1 (5 bases). CDR3 length equals 14 residues. The germline CDR1 and CDR2 sequences are SGDLS and YYNGEE. Trimming removed 3 bases from V and 2 bases from J, with 11 bases in between. CDR3 sequence (DNA): TGTGCCAGCAGCGAGGCAGGGCAAAACTATGGCTACACCTTC. Protein sequence: CASSEAGQNYGYTF.

In its sample, this clone was seen once. For the CDR3, the DNA is TGCAGTGCTCTCGAGGACACTGAAGCTTTCTTT. Its protein product is CSALEDTEAFF. The chain recombines TRBV20-1 with TRBJ1-1; no definite D call. This CDR3 comprises 11 residues. Looked up from germline, CDR1 is DFQATT and CDR2 is SNEGSKA (reference sequence). V was pared by 5 bases and J by 3 bases, with 7 bases between.

The chain is built from TRBV19 and TRBJ1-5; 7 bases map to TRBD1. The CDR3 has 14 amino acids. Germline CDR1 reads LNHDA; CDR2 reads SQIVND (reference sequence). The trim removed 4 bases at V and 3 bases at J, leaving 3 bases unmatched. In DNA form, the CDR3 reads TGTGCCAGTAGTAAAGGGACAGACAATCAGCCCCAGCATTTT. Protein sequence: CASSKGTDNQPQHF.

A note on this clone: Other DNA variants within this sample encode the same CDR3. This chain joins TRBV7-9 and TRBJ2-5, with 7 bases fitting TRBD2. The trim removed 2 bases at V and 5 bases at J, leaving 2 bases unmatched. The CDR3 runs to 13 residues. Germline V gives CDR1 SEHNR, CDR2 FQNEAQ (reference sequence). CDR3 in amino acids: CASSLLGGETQYF. For the CDR3, the DNA is TGTGCCAGCAGCTTACTGGGGGGGGAGACCCAGTACTTC.

CDR3 in DNA: TGCGCCAGCAGCTTCTCACAACCGGGGGCTGAAGCTTTCTTT. It specifies CASSFSQPGAEAFF. The chain employs TRBV5-1 and TRBJ1-1, with D perhaps TRBD1 (5 bases). V was cut by 2 bases and J by 6 bases, with 14 bases left in between. Germline V lookup: CDR1 SGHRS, CDR2 YFSETQ. This CDR3 spans 14 amino acids.

The chain combines TRBV5-1 with TRBJ2-5, with a possible D match to TRBD2 (6 bases). CDR1 SGHRS and CDR2 YFSETQ come from the germline V gene. The V gene lost 1 base and the J gene lost 2 bases, with 12 bases spanning the gap. The CDR3 runs to 15 residues. CDR3 sequence: CASSLSGVIQETQYF. The CDR3 DNA is TGCGCCAGCAGCTTGTCGGGAGTCATTCAAGAGACCCAGTACTTC. Looking up the rest from reference TRBV5-1 and TRBJ2-5 gives the full variable domain: KAGVTQTPRYLIKTRGQQVTLSCSPISGHRSVSWYQQTPGQGLQFLFEYFSETQRNKGNFPGRFSGRQFSNSRSEMNVSTLELGDSALYLCASSLSGVIQETQYFGPGTRLLVL.

V gene TRBV27 combines with J gene TRBJ1-6, with D perhaps matching TRBD1 (6 bases). V dropped 6 bases and J dropped 9 bases, with 12 bases sitting between them. This CDR3 is built from 13 residues. CDR1 is MNHEY, CDR2 SMNVEV, per germline (reference sequence). The CDR3 is CASRLGQSSPLHF. CDR3 in DNA: TGTGCCAGCAGACTCGGACAGAGTTCACCCCTCCACTTT.